The following is a T cell receptor (beta chain) sequence with its context. Its antigen is unidentified. The record originates from a study of blood T cells in healthy people across ages. Study results and limitations: In older individuals, TCR beta diversity per million T cells was lower, falling roughly linearly with age.

CDR1 MNHEY and CDR2 SVGAGI come from the germline V gene. Trimming took off 0 bases at V and 6 bases at J, with 13 bases between the two ends. This CDR3 has 15 residues. Donors each provided roughly 9.6 milliliters of peripheral blood. PCR was performed a second time for roughly 6 to 12 cycles using a sample-barcoded 5' primer and a J-beta primer mix. At least 2.5 million CDR3-containing paired-end reads were obtained per sample. TCRdb redid the calling of the 5' RACE reads with MiXCR, one entry per CDR3 protein. The sample lists about 830,000 distinct CDR3 sequences, approximately 59% occurring once.

The chain is built from TRBV6-5 and TRBJ2-3; D not resolved. This clonotype was sampled from a man aged 30 to 39 in good health. Sequencing was performed on blood. CDR3 nucleotide sequence: TGTGCCAGCAGTTACTCGACCCTAGGTTTCGATACGCAGTATTTT. This codes for CASSYSTLGFDTQYF.